This TCR beta chain was captured in a study of T cells in Graves' hyperthyroidism and ophthalmopathy. Study results and caveats: Most thyroid clonotypes with frequency above 0.001 were detected in blood.

In this sample, this clonotype turned up many times. The antigen is undetermined. TCR beta CDR3 sequences were amplified from RNA transcripts. HTBI primers drove first-round RT-PCR of the TCR CDR3. TCRdb ran MiXCR on the multiplex PCR reads and lists one entry per CDR3 protein. The repertoire holds roughly 650,000 distinct CDR3 sequences, with 16% as singletons. CDR1 is KGHSH, CDR2 LQKENI, per germline. The J segment lost 3 bases and the V segment lost 4 bases, leaving 3 bases of the junction unmatched. The length of the CDR3 is 15 residues. The sample was blood. The sequence came from a woman between 40 and 50 years old with Graves' ophthalmopathy. V is TRBV18 and J is TRBJ2-3, with TRBD1 identical over 11 bases. CDR3: CASSLGQGETDTQYF. In nucleotides, the CDR3 is TGTGCCAGCTCACTGGGACAGGGGGAGACAGATACGCAGTATTTT.